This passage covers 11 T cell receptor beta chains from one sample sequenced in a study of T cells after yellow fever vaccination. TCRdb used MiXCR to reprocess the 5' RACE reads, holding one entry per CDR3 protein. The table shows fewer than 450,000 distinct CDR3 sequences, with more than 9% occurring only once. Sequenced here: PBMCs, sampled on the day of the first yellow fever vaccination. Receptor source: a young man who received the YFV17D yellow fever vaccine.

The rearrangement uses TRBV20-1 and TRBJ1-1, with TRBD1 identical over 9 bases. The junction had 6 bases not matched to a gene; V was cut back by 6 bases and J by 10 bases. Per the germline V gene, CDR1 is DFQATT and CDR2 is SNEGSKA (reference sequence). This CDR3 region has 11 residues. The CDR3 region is CSARADRGAFF. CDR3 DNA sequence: TGCAGTGCAAGGGCGGACAGGGGAGCTTTCTTT.

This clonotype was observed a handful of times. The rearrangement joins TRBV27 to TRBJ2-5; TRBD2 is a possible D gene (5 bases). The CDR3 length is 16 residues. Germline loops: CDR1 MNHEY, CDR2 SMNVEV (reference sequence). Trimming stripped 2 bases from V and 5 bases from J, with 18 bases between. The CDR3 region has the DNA TGTGCCAGCAGTTTAGGGCTGGCACGCGGCGGGGAGACCCAGTACTTC. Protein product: CASSLGLARGGETQYF.

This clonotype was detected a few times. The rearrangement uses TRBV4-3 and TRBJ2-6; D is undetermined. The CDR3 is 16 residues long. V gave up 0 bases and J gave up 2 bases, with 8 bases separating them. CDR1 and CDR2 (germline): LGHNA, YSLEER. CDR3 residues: CASSQDPGPGANVLTF. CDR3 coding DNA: TGCGCCAGCAGCCAAGATCCGGGCCCTGGGGCCAACGTCCTGACTTTC.

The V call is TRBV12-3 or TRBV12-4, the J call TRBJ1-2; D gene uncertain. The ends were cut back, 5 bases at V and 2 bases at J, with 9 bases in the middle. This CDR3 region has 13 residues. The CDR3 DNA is TGTGCCAGCAGTGAACGGTGGAACTATGGCTACACCTTC. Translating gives CASSERWNYGYTF.

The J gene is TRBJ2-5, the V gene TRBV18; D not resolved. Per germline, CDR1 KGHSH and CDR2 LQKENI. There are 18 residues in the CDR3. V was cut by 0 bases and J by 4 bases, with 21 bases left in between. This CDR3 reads CASSPPNRAGSRRETQYF. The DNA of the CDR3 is TGTGCCAGCTCACCACCGAATCGAGCCGGGTCCCGTCGAGAGACCCAGTACTTC.

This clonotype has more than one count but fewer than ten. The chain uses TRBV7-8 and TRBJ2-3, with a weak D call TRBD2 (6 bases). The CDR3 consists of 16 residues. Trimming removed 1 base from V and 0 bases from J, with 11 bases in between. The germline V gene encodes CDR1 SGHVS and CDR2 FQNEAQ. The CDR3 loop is CASSLDEGTSTDTQYF. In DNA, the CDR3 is TGTGCCAGCAGCTTAGACGAGGGGACTAGCACAGATACGCAGTATTTT.

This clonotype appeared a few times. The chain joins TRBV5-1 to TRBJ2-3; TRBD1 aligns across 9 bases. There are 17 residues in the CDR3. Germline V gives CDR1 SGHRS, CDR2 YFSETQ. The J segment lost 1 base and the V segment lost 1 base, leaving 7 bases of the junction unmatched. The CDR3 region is CASSLTTGGSRTDTQYF. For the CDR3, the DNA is TGCGCCAGCAGCTTGACCACAGGGGGCTCCCGCACAGATACGCAGTATTTT.

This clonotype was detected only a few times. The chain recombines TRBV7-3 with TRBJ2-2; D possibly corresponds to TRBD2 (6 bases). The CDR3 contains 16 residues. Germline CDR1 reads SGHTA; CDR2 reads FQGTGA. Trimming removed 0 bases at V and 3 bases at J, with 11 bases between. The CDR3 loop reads CASSLTSGYYTGELFF. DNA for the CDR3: TGTGCCAGCAGCTTAACAAGCGGGTACTACACCGGGGAGCTGTTTTTT.

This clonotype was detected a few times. CDR3 protein: CAGDNPPPLNTEAFF. The DNA for the CDR3 is TGTGCCGGAGATAATCCCCCACCCCTCAACACTGAAGCTTTCTTT. This chain connects TRBV5-5 to TRBJ1-1; D is unresolved. The CDR3 is made up of 15 amino acids. Deletions cut 10 bases from V and 2 bases from J, with 21 bases between. CDR1 SGHKS and CDR2 YYEKEE come from the germline V gene (reference sequence).

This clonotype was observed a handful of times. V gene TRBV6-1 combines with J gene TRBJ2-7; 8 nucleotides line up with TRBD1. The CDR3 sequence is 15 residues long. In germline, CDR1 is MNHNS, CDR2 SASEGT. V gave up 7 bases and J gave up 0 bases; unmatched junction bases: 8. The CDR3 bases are TGTGCCAGCACTAACCAGGGGGCTAGCTCCTACGAGCAGTACGTC. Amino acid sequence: CASTNQGASSYEQYV.

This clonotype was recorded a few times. CDR3 loop: CASSLAATVTYEQYF. The CDR3 bases are TGCGCCAGCAGCTTGGCTGCGACAGTAACCTACGAGCAGTACTTC. This chain connects TRBV5-1 to TRBJ2-7; D is possibly TRBD1 (5 bases). V dropped 0 bases and J dropped 2 bases, with 12 bases sitting between them. CDR3 length equals 15 residues. Germline CDR1 SGHRS, CDR2 YFSETQ.